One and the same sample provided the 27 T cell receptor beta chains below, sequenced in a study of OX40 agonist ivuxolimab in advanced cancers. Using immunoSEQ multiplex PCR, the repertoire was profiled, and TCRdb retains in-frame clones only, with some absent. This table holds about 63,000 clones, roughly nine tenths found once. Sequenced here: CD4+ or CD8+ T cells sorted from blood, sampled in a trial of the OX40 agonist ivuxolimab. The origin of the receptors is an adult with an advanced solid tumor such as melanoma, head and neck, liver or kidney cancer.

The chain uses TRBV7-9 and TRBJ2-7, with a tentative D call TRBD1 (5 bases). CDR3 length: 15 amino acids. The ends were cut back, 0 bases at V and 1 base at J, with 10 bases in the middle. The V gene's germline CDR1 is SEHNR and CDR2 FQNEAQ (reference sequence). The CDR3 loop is CASSLARQGSYEQYF. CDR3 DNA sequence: TGTGCCAGCAGCTTAGCGCGCCAGGGTTCCTACGAGCAGTACTTC.

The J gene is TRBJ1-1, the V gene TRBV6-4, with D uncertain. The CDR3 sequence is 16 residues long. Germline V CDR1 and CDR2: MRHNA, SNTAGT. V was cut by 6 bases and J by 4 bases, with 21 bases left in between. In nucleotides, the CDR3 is TGTGCCAGCAGCCCCACGGGGTCCATGGTGGGCACTGAAGCTTTCTTT. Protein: CASSPTGSMVGTEAFF.

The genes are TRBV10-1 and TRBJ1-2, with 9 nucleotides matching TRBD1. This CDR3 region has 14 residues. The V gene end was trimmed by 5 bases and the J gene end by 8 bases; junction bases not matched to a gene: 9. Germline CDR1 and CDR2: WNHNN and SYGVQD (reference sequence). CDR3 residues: CASSPGTGIGGYTF. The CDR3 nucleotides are TGCGCCAGCAGTCCCGGGACAGGGATAGGAGGCTACACCTTC.

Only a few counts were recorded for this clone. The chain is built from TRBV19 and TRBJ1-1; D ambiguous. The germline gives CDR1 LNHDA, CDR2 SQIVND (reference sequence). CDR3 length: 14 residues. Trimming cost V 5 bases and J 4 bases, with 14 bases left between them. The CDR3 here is CASSVAPGGTEAFF. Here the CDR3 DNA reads TGTGCCAGTAGTGTAGCCCCGGGTGGCACTGAAGCTTTCTTT.

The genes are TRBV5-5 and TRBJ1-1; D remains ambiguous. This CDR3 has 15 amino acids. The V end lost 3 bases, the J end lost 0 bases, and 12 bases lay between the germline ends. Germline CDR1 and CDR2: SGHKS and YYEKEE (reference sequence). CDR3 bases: TGTGCCAGCAGCTCTGTACGGATTCTGAACACTGAAGCTTTCTTT. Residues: CASSSVRILNTEAFF.

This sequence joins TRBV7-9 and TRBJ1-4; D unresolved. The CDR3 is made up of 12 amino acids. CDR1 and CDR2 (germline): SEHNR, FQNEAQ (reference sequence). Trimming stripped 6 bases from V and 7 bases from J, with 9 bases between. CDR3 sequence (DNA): TGTGCCAGCAGGGGAGGCGGTGAAAAACTGTTTTTT. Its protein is CASRGGGEKLFF.

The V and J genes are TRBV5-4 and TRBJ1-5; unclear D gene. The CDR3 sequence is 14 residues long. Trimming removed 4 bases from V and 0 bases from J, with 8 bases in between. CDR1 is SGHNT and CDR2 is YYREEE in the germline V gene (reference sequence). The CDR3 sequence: CASSITGSNQPQHF. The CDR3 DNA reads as TGTGCCAGCAGCATCACGGGTAGCAATCAGCCCCAGCATTTT.

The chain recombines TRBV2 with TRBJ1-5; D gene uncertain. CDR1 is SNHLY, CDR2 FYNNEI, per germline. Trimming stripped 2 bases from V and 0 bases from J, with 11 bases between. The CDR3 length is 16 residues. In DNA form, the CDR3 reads TGTGCCAGCAGTGAATTCCCCGGCGGTAGCAATCAGCCCCAGCATTTT. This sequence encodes CASSEFPGGSNQPQHF.

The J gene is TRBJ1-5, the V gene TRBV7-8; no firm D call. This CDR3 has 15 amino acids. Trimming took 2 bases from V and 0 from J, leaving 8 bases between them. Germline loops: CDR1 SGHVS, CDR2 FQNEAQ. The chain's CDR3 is CASSLYSYSNQPQHF. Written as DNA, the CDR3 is TGTGCCAGCAGCTTATACAGCTATAGCAATCAGCCCCAGCATTTT.

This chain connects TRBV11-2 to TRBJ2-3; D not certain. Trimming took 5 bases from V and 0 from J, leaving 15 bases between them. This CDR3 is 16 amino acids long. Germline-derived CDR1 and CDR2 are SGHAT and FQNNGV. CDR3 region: CASSPFPVTSTDTQYF. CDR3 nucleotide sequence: TGTGCCAGCAGCCCTTTCCCTGTCACTAGCACAGATACGCAGTATTTT.

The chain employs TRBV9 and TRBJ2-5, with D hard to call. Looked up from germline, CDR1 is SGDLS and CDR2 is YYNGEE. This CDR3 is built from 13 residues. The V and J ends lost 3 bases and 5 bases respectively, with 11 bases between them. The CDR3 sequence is CASSDGWLETQYF. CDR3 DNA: TGTGCCAGCAGCGACGGCTGGTTGGAGACCCAGTACTTC.

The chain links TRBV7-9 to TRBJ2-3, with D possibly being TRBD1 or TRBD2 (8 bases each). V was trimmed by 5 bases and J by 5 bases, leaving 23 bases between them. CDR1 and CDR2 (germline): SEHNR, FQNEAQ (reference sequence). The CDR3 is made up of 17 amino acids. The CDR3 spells CASSQAGAGGGRDTQYF. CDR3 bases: TGTGCCAGCAGCCAAGCGGGAGCAGGGGGCGGGAGAGATACGCAGTATTTT.

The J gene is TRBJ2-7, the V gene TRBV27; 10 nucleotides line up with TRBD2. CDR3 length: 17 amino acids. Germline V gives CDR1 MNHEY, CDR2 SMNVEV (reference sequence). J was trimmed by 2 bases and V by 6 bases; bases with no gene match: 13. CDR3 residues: CASSLVPSGGRTYEQYV. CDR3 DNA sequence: TGTGCCAGCAGCCTAGTCCCTAGCGGGGGCCGAACCTACGAGCAGTACGTC.

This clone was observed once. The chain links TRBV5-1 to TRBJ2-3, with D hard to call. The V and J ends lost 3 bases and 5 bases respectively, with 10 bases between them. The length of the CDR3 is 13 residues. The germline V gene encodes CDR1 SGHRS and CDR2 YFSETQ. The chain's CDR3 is CASSYRLLDTQYF. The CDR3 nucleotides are TGCGCCAGCAGCTACAGACTTCTAGATACGCAGTATTTT.

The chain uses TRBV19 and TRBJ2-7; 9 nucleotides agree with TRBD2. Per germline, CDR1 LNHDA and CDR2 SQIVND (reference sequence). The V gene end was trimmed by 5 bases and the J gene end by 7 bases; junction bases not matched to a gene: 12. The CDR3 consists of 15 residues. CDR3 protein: CASSPLSGRLQEQYF. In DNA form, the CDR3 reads TGTGCCAGTAGTCCCCTGAGCGGGAGGTTGCAAGAGCAGTACTTC.

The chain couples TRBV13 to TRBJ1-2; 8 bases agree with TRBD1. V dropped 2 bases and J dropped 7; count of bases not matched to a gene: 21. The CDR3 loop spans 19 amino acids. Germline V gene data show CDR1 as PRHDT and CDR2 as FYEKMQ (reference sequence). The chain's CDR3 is CASSLSVRDRLLLGFGYTF. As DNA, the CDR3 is TGTGCCAGCAGCTTATCGGTGCGGGACAGGTTGTTACTGGGGTTTGGCTACACCTTC.

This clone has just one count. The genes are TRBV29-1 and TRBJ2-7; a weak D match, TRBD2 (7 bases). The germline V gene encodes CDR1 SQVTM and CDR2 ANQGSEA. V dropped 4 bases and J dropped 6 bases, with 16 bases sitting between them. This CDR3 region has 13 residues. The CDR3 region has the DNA TGCAGCGTTGGAGGGGGGGAGGCATCCGAGCAGTACTTC. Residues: CSVGGGEASEQYF.

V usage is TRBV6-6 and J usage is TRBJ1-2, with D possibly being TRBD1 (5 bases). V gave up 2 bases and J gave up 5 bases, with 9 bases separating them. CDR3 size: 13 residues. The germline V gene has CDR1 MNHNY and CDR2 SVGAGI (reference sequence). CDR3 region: CASSYTGVYGYTF. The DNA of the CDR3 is TGTGCCAGCAGTTACACAGGAGTATATGGCTACACCTTC.

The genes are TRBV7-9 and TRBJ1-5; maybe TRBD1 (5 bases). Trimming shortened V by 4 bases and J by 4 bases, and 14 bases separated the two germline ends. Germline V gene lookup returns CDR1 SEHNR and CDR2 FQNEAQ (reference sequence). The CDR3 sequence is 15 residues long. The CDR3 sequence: CASSSSDSLNQPQHF. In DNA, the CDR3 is TGTGCCAGCAGCTCTTCTGACAGCCTTAATCAGCCCCAGCATTTT.

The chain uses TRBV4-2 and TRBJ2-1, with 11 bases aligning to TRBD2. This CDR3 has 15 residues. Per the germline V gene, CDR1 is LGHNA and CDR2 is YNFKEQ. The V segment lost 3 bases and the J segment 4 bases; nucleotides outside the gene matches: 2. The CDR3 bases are TGTGCCAGCAGCCAGACTAGCGGGACTTACAATGAGCAGTTCTTC. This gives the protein CASSQTSGTYNEQFF.

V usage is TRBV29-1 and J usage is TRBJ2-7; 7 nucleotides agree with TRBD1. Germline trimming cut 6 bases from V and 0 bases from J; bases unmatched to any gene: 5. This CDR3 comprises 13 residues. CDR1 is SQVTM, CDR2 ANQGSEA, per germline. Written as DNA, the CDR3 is TGCAGCGTGAAGACAGGGAACTCCTACGAGCAGTACTTC. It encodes CSVKTGNSYEQYF.

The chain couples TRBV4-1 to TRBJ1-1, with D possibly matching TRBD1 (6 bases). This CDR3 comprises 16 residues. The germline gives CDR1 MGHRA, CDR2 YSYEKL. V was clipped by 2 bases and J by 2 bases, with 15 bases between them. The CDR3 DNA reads TGCGCCAGCAGCCAACGGCATTACAGGGCTAACACTGAAGCTTTCTTT. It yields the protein CASSQRHYRANTEAFF.

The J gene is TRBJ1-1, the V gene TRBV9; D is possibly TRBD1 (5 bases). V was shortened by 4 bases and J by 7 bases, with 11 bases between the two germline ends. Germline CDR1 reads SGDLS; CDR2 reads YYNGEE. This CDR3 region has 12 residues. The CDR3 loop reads CASSSWGGEAFF. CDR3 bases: TGTGCCAGCAGCTCATGGGGGGGTGAAGCTTTCTTT.

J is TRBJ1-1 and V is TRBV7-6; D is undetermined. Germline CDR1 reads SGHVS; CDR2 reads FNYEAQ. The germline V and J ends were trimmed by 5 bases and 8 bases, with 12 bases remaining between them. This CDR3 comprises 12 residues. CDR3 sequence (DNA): TGTGCCAGCAGCCCCATCGGGTGGGAAGCTTTCTTT. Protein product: CASSPIGWEAFF.

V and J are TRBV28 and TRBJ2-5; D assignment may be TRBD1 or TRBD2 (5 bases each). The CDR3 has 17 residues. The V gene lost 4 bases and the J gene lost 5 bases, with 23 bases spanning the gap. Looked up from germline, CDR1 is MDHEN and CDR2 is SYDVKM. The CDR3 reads CASSWTRGSGPRETQYF. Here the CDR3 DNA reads TGTGCCAGCAGTTGGACTCGGGGATCGGGACCCCGCGAGACCCAGTACTTC.

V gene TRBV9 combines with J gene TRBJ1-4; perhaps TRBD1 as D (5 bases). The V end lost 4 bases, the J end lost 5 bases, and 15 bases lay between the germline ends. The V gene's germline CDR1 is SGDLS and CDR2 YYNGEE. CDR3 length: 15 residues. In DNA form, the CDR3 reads TGTGCCAGCAGCAGCCGGGACCCGGGAAATGAAAAACTGTTTTTT. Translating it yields CASSSRDPGNEKLFF.

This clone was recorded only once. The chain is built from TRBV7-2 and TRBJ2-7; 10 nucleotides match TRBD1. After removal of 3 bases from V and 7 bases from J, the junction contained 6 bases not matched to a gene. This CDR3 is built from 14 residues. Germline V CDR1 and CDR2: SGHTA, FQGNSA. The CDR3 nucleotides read TGTGCCAGCAGCTTTCCCGGGACAGGGGTTGAGCAGTACTTC. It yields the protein CASSFPGTGVEQYF.